One sample yielded the 30 T cell receptor beta chains listed below, sequenced in a study of cytomegalovirus exposure and HLA in healthy donors. The PCR had 60 Vbeta and 13 Jbeta primers. Clones were read by immunoSEQ multiplex PCR, and TCRdb kept only the in-frame ones, dropping some. The table includes around 60,000 clones, 75% to 85% detected once. Sequenced sample: PBMCs. The receptors were gathered from a man in his forties or fifties in good health and CMV-seropositive.

This clone is medium-sized. A far larger clone differs by one base, so this is likely a read error. At the DNA level, this CDR3 is encoded by other sequences in the same sample as well. The V gene is TRBV4-3, the J gene TRBJ2-1, with D unresolved. The CDR3 is 17 amino acids. The germline V gene encodes CDR1 LGHNA and CDR2 YSLEER. The CDR3 nucleotides are TGCGACAGCAGCCAAGATATGATCGTACTCATCTACAATGAGCAGTTCTTC. This codes for CDSSQDMIVLIYNEQFF.

This clone appeared a few times. The V call is TRBV27, the J call TRBJ1-5; no reliable D call. Germline V gene sequence: CDR1 MNHEY, CDR2 SMNVEV (reference sequence). This CDR3 contains 15 residues. V shed 0 bases and J shed 0 bases, with 6 bases lying between them. The CDR3: CASSLSFGSNQPQHF. CDR3 DNA: TGTGCCAGCAGTTTATCGTTCGGTAGCAATCAGCCCCAGCATTTT.

This sequence joins TRBV20-1 and TRBJ1-1; D remains ambiguous. Germline CDR1 and CDR2: DFQATT and SNEGSKA (reference sequence). Trimming took off 4 bases at V and 10 bases at J, with 10 bases between the two ends. The CDR3 contains 10 residues. The CDR3 region has the DNA TGCAGTGCTAACCCCGTCGGAGCTTTCTTT. The encoded protein is CSANPVGAFF.

The chain carries TRBV11-3 and TRBJ2-3; TRBD1 matches 10 bases. The CDR3 loop spans 14 amino acids. Per germline, CDR1 SGHNT and CDR2 YENEEA. The V segment lost 0 bases and the J segment 8 bases; nucleotides outside the gene matches: 2. Here the CDR3 DNA reads TGTGCCAGCAGCTTAGAAGGACAGGGGGTTACGCAGTATTTT. Its protein product is CASSLEGQGVTQYF.

J is TRBJ2-3 and V is TRBV19; 11 bases match TRBD2. Germline trimming cut 4 bases from V and 5 bases from J; bases unmatched to any gene: 2. CDR3 size: 14 residues. Per the germline V gene, CDR1 is LNHDA and CDR2 is SQIVND (reference sequence). The CDR3 coding sequence is TGTGCCAGTAGTACTAGCGGGGGGAAAGATACGCAGTATTTT. This encodes CASSTSGGKDTQYF. Supplemented by reference TRBV19 and TRBJ2-3, the full variable domain reads DGGITQSPKYLFRKEGQNVTLSCEQNLNHDAMYWYRQDPGQGLRLIYYSQIVNDFQKGDIAEGYSVSREKKESFPLTVTSAQKNPTAFYLCASSTSGGKDTQYFGPGTRLTVL.

This chain links TRBV28 with TRBJ2-3; 12 bases agree with TRBD2. This CDR3 is 14 amino acids long. The J segment lost 4 bases and the V segment lost 6 bases, leaving 2 bases of the junction unmatched. CDR1 and CDR2 from the germline V gene are MDHEN and SYDVKM. For the CDR3, the DNA is TGTGCCAGCAGGACTAGCGGGAGTTCAGATACGCAGTATTTT. Protein: CASRTSGSSDTQYF.

This clone was picked up one time. V is TRBV5-6 and J is TRBJ2-2; D possibly corresponds to TRBD1 (6 bases). The germline gives CDR1 SGHDT, CDR2 YYEEEE. The CDR3 length is 15 residues. The germline V and J ends were trimmed by 5 bases and 1 base, with 12 bases remaining between them. The DNA of the CDR3 is TGTGCCAGCAGTGTGTGGGGGCGGAACACCGGGGAGCTGTTTTTT. Amino acids: CASSVWGRNTGELFF.

The chain uses TRBV5-1 and TRBJ2-1; TRBD2 is a possible D gene (6 bases). V was trimmed by 4 bases and J by 2 bases, leaving 16 bases between them. This CDR3 is 16 amino acids long. Germline CDR1 reads SGHRS; CDR2 reads YFSETQ. The CDR3 is CASSPGPGGPYNEQFF. For the CDR3, the DNA is TGCGCCAGCAGCCCGGGCCCCGGGGGTCCCTACAATGAGCAGTTCTTC.

This rearrangement joins TRBV19 to TRBJ2-1; possibly TRBD2 for D (6 bases). CDR3 length equals 15 residues. Between the trimmed V and J ends, which lost 4 bases and 5 bases, there was a span of 15 bases. Germline lookup yields CDR1 LNHDA and CDR2 SQIVND (reference sequence). CDR3 sequence reads: CASSTPGLMNNEQFF. The CDR3 bases are TGTGCCAGTAGTACCCCGGGACTGATGAACAATGAGCAGTTCTTC.

As for this clone: At one end the junction does not follow the germline gene, possibly because of a read error. The chain carries TRBV30 and TRBJ2-7; tentatively, D is TRBD1 (6 bases). Looked up from germline, CDR1 is GTSNPN and CDR2 is SVGIG (reference sequence). The length of the CDR3 is 13 residues. The CDR3 is CAWSVGAYYGQYF. CDR3 DNA sequence: TGTGCCTGGAGTGTGGGGGCGTATTACGGGCAGTACTTC.

The chain has TRBV6-4 and TRBJ1-2; 8 bases agree with TRBD1. From germline, CDR1 is MRHNA and CDR2 SNTAGT. Trimming took 6 bases from V and 6 from J; bases not matched to a gene: 6. There are 13 residues in the CDR3. The CDR3 region has the DNA TGTGCCAGCAGCCGCGACAGGGGTGATGGCTACACCTTC. Translated: CASSRDRGDGYTF.

The V gene is TRBV7-9, the J gene TRBJ1-1; tentatively, D is TRBD1 (5 bases). The CDR3 loop spans 16 amino acids. The ends were cut back, 2 bases at V and 5 bases at J, with 18 bases in the middle. Germline-derived CDR1 and CDR2 are SEHNR and FQNEAQ (reference sequence). The chain's CDR3 is CASSLSGGFKYTEAFF. The CDR3 region has the DNA TGTGCCAGCAGCTTATCCGGGGGGTTTAAGTATACTGAAGCTTTCTTT.

This chain uses TRBV5-1 with TRBJ2-3; 8 nucleotides match TRBD1. CDR3 length: 15 amino acids. Germline CDR1 SGHRS, CDR2 YFSETQ. V shed 4 bases, J shed 3 bases, and the junction held 7 bases outside the gene matches. CDR3 nucleotides: TGCGCCAGCAGCGACCAGGGGGCTGGTACAGATACGCAGTATTTT. As protein: CASSDQGAGTDTQYF.

This chain joins TRBV5-1 and TRBJ2-5, with 14 bases lining up with TRBD2. Gene TRBJ2-7 matches the end of the DNA better, so the J call may be wrong. This CDR3 has 14 amino acids. Germline V lookup: CDR1 SGHRS, CDR2 YFSETQ. DNA of the CDR3: TGCGCCAGCAGCACGGGACTAGCGGGAGTCGAGCAGTACTTC. Encoded protein: CASSTGLAGVEQYF.

The rearrangement uses TRBV6-1 and TRBJ2-7; 7 nucleotides align to TRBD1. From germline, CDR1 is MNHNS and CDR2 SASEGT. The V segment lost 5 bases and the J segment 5 bases; nucleotides outside the gene matches: 6. CDR3 length: 13 residues. The CDR3 here is CASSSTGLNEQYF. The CDR3 nucleotides are TGTGCCAGCAGTTCGACAGGGCTGAACGAGCAGTACTTC.

The chain is built from TRBV6-5 and TRBJ2-2; D may be TRBD1 (6 bases). This CDR3 region has 15 residues. Deletions cut 5 bases from V and 0 bases from J, with 10 bases between. From germline, CDR1 is MNHEY and CDR2 SVGAGI. In nucleotides, the CDR3 is TGTGCCAGCAGTACCGGGACATCGAACACCGGGGAGCTGTTTTTT. Translating it yields CASSTGTSNTGELFF.

The chain couples TRBV27 to TRBJ2-1; 9 bases fit TRBD2. Germline V CDR1 and CDR2: MNHEY, SMNVEV (reference sequence). Losses at the gene ends were 5 bases for V and 5 bases for J; bases not matched to a gene: 1. This CDR3 region has 13 residues. CDR3 nucleotides: TGTGCCAGCAGTGGACTAGCGAACAATGAGCAGTTCTTC. Protein: CASSGLANNEQFF.

The gene calls are TRBV6-6 and TRBJ1-4; D unresolved. The CDR3 is 14 amino acids. Germline V gene data show CDR1 as MNHNY and CDR2 as SVGAGI (reference sequence). The V gene lost 7 bases and the J gene lost 6 bases, with 15 bases spanning the gap. The CDR3: CASNIRTGDEKLFF. The CDR3 coding sequence is TGTGCCAGCAATATCCGGACTGGGGATGAAAAACTGTTTTTT.

The rearrangement links TRBV2 to TRBJ2-5; 13 bases fit TRBD2. There are 18 residues in the CDR3. J was trimmed by 4 bases and V by 6 bases; bases with no gene match: 14. CDR1 and CDR2 from the germline V gene are SNHLY and FYNNEI. CDR3 region: CASRTGRTSGGARETQYF. The CDR3 nucleotides are TGTGCCAGCAGGACAGGTAGAACTAGCGGGGGGGCCCGAGAGACCCAGTACTTC.

V usage is TRBV7-2 and J usage is TRBJ1-2; D possibly corresponds to TRBD1 (5 bases). Trimming cost V 8 bases and J 4 bases, with 14 bases left between them. The CDR3 loop spans 13 amino acids. Germline-derived CDR1 and CDR2 are SGHTA and FQGNSA. The CDR3 DNA sequence: TGTGCCAGCGGGAAATTGGGGGGCTATGGCTACACCTTC. It encodes CASGKLGGYGYTF.

There are a few counts of this clone. The rearrangement uses TRBV6-5 and TRBJ1-4; D is uncertain. The CDR3 is 15 amino acids. V lost 0 bases, J lost 3 bases, and 8 bases lay in between. Germline values: CDR1 MNHEY, CDR2 SVGAGI. Here the CDR3 reads CASSYSTGANEKLFF. DNA for the CDR3: TGTGCCAGCAGTTACTCGACCGGGGCTAATGAAAAACTGTTTTTT.

This chain uses TRBV27 with TRBJ2-7, with 9 bases identical to TRBD1. The trim removed 6 bases at V and 5 bases at J, leaving 5 bases unmatched. The germline CDR1 and CDR2 sequences are MNHEY and SMNVEV (reference sequence). This CDR3 has 13 amino acids. Written as DNA, the CDR3 is TGTGCCAGCAGCTGGACAGGGGAGGACGAGCAGTACTTC. Its protein is CASSWTGEDEQYF.

The chain has TRBV9 and TRBJ2-3; TRBD2 agrees at 10 bases. The CDR3 consists of 17 residues. From germline, CDR1 is SGDLS and CDR2 YYNGEE. Losses at the gene ends were 0 bases for V and 5 bases for J; bases not matched to a gene: 9. Here the CDR3 reads CASSVGGLAGVRDTQYF. In DNA, the CDR3 is TGTGCCAGCAGCGTAGGGGGGCTAGCGGGAGTTAGAGATACGCAGTATTTT.

The V and J genes are TRBV28 and TRBJ1-6, with unresolved D. CDR1 and CDR2 (germline): MDHEN, SYDVKM. The CDR3 is made up of 12 amino acids. V was shortened by 3 bases and J by 6 bases, with 3 bases between the two germline ends. CDR3 protein: CASSFSNSPLHF. The CDR3 nucleotides read TGTGCCAGCAGTTTCAGTAATTCACCCCTCCACTTT. Combining the CDR3 with reference TRBV28 and TRBJ1-6 gives the whole variable domain DVKVTQSSRYLVKRTGEKVFLECVQDMDHENMFWYRQDPGLGLRLIYFSYDVKMKEKGDIPEGYSVSREKKERFSLILESASTNQTSMYLCASSFSNSPLHFGNGTRLTVT.

The rearrangement links TRBV11-2 to TRBJ1-6; a possible D gene is TRBD1 (6 bases). V was trimmed by 5 bases and J by 6 bases, leaving 11 bases between them. The germline V gene encodes CDR1 SGHAT and CDR2 FQNNGV. This CDR3 comprises 14 residues. CDR3 sequence reads: CASSGQTVNSPLHF. In nucleotides, the CDR3 is TGTGCCAGCAGCGGACAGACAGTTAATTCACCCCTCCACTTT.

CDR3 protein: CASSQDEREKLFF. The CDR3 coding sequence is TGCGCCAGCAGCCAAGATGAGAGAGAAAAACTGTTTTTT. The chain couples TRBV4-1 to TRBJ1-4; D remains unclear. The CDR3 covers 13 residues. V was cut by 0 bases and J by 8 bases, with 7 bases left in between. Per the germline V gene, CDR1 is MGHRA and CDR2 is YSYEKL.

The J gene is TRBJ2-7, the V gene TRBV9; D is ambiguous. The CDR3 is made up of 14 amino acids. CDR1 is SGDLS, CDR2 YYNGEE, per germline. V was clipped by 4 bases and J by 2 bases, with 13 bases between them. The CDR3 nucleotides are TGTGCCAGCAGCTCCAACCTACCCCCCTACGAGCAGTACTTC. Translated: CASSSNLPPYEQYF.

This clone turned up a few times. This chain uses TRBV7-9 with TRBJ2-2, with D unresolved. Germline V gives CDR1 SEHNR, CDR2 FQNEAQ (reference sequence). The CDR3 consists of 15 residues. V lost 3 bases to trimming and J lost 0 bases, with 8 bases between them. Here the CDR3 reads CASSFYRSNTGELFF. The CDR3 coding sequence is TGTGCCAGCAGCTTCTACCGTTCGAACACCGGGGAGCTGTTTTTT.

The chain employs TRBV7-3 and TRBJ2-3, with D possibly TRBD2 on 6 matching bases. The germline gives CDR1 SGHTA, CDR2 FQGTGA. V was cut by 5 bases and J by 5 bases, with 17 bases left in between. CDR3 length: 15 amino acids. The chain's CDR3 is CASSPSRGAGDTQYF. The CDR3 coding sequence is TGTGCCAGCAGCCCGTCCCGGGGAGCGGGAGATACGCAGTATTTT.

The chain links TRBV7-9 to TRBJ1-1; 7 bases agree with TRBD1. This CDR3 is 14 amino acids long. Germline V gives CDR1 SEHNR, CDR2 FQNEAQ (reference sequence). V was clipped by 5 bases and J by 3 bases; unmatched bases: 6. CDR3 protein: CASSLQGGYTEAFF. The CDR3 region has the DNA TGTGCCAGCAGCCTTCAGGGGGGTTACACTGAAGCTTTCTTT.